This T cell receptor (beta chain) stems from a study of cytomegalovirus exposure and HLA in healthy donors. V was shortened by 3 bases and J by 1 base, with 10 bases between the two germline ends. Germline-derived CDR1 and CDR2 are LNHNV and YYDKDF (reference sequence). The CDR3 contains 14 residues. Worth noting for this clone: Its matching antigen is unknown.

Both 60 Vbeta primers and 13 Jbeta primers went into the PCR. Clones were read by immunoSEQ multiplex PCR, and TCRdb kept only the in-frame ones, dropping some. The repertoire holds 110,000 to 150,000 clones, 70% to 85% seen once, with less than 4% in the top ten. Broader study findings: Several of the most significant clusters were apparently associated with common viral pathogens in a later analysis.

The TCR comes from a male donor in good health and CMV-seronegative. J is TRBJ2-7 and V is TRBV15, with a weak D call TRBD1 (5 bases). The sequencing sample was made of PBMCs. CDR3 DNA: TGTGCCACCAGCAGCCCCCAGGGTTCCTACGAGCAGTACTTC. It is translated as CATSSPQGSYEQYF.